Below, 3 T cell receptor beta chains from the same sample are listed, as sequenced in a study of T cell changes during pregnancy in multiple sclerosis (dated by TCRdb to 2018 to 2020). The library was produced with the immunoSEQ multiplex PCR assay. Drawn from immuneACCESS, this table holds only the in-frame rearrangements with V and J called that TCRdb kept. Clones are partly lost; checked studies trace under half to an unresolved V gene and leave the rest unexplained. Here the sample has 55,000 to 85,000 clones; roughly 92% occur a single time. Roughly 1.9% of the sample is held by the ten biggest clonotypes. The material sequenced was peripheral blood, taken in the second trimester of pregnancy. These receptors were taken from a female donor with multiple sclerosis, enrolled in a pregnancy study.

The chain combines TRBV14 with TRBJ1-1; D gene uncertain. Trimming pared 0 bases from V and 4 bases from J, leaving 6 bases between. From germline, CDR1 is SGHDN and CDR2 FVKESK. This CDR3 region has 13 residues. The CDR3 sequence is CASSQEFRTEAFF. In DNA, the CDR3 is TGTGCCAGCAGCCAAGAGTTCCGCACTGAAGCTTTCTTT.

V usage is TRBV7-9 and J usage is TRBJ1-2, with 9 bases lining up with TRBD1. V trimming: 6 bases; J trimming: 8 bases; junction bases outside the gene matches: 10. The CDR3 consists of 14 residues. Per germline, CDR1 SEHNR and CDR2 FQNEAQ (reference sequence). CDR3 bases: TGTGCCAGCAGATTTAGTGGGACAGGGCACGGCTACACCTTC. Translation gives CASRFSGTGHGYTF.

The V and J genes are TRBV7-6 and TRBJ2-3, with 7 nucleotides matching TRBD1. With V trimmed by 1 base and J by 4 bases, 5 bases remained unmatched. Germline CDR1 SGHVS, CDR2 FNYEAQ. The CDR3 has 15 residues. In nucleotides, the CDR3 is TGTGCCAGCAGCTTAGAGACAGGGTGGGCAGATACGCAGTATTTT. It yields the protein CASSLETGWADTQYF.